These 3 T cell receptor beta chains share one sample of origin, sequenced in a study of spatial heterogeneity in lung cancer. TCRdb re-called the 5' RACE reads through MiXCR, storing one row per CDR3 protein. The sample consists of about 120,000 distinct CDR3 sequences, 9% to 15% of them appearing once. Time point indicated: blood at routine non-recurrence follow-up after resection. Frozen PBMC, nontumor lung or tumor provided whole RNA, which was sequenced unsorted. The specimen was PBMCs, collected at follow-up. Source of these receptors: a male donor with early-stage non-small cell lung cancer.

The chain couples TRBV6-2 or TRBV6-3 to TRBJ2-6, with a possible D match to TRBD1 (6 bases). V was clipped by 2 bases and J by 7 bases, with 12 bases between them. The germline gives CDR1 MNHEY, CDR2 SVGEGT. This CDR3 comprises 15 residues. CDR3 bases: TGTGCCAGCAGTTACAGAGGGGGTCTTGCCAACGTCCTGACTTTC. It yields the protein CASSYRGGLANVLTF.

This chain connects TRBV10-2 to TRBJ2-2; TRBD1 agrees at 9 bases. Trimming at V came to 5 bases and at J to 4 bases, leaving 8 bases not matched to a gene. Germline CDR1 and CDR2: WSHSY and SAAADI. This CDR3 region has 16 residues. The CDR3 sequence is CASSKQQGARTGELFF. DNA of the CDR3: TGCGCCAGCAGTAAACAACAGGGGGCGCGCACCGGGGAGCTGTTTTTT.

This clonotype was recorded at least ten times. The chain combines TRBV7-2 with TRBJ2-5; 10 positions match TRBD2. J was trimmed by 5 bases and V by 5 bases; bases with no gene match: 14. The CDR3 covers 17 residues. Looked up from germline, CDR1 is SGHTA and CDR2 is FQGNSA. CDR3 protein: CASSRRAERGGLETQYF. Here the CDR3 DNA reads TGTGCCAGCAGCAGAAGGGCGGAGCGGGGGGGCCTTGAGACCCAGTACTTC.